This TCR beta chain appears in the sequencing data of a study of T cells in localized non-small cell lung cancer (dated by TCRdb to about 2020). With regard to the full study: Comparing tumors with uninvolved tumor-adjacent lungs, the study looked at the T cell repertoires of 220 or so patients with early-stage NSCLC. The cohort was made up of around 240 treatment-naive NSCLC patients whose localized lung tumors had been resected. The mean age of the NSCLC patients was just over 65 years, with fewer than 150 men and around 99 women.

As to this clone: Its antigen is not yet known. At one end the junction does not follow the germline gene, possibly because of a read error.

The CDR3 goes from the cysteine to the phenylalanine over 12 residues. Just CDR3 DNA is preserved here, 36 bases in frame from base 1. The germline V gene (reference sequence) specifies MNHEY as CDR1 and SMNVEV as CDR2. Study-wide conclusions, independent of this receptor: Because multi-region tumor sequencing was not done, intratumor heterogeneity could not be ruled out. Uninvolved tumor-adjacent lung showed the highest T cell clonality, higher than tumor, which suggests more focused antigenic responses in the uninvolved tumor-adjacent lung. Higher blood T cell density associated with longer overall survival, while higher adjacent-lung clonality associated with shorter survival. A median of roughly 60 of the top 100 tumor clones were detected in paired uninvolved adjacent lung, and around 30 of these tumor clones were also found among the top 100 clones of the paired uninvolved adjacent lung. Because the study design was exploratory, TCR variables were selected using unadjusted p-values without false-discovery rate correction.

At diagnosis, tumor, uninvolved tumor-adjacent lung and peripheral blood were collected and then preserved as a mix of FFPE and fresh-frozen material. For TCR repertoire profiling, blood samples were analyzed in the form of peripheral blood mononuclear cells. The immunoSEQ Assay was used to sequence TCR beta CDR3 regions from DNA. The study's own analysis went as follows. To compute T cell density, TCR beta template counts were normalized to usable DNA, which was estimated by amplifying housekeeping genes. The preseqR package was used to estimate richness by extrapolating to 400,000 templates for PBMC samples and to 120,000 templates for tissue samples. Clonality was calculated as one minus Pielou's evenness. Differential abundance testing on productive amino-acid clonotypes, with a minimum total count of 5 and an alpha of 0.1, was used to identify tissue-enriched TCRs. Repertoire overlap between compartments was quantified with the Jaccard Index and Morisita Overlap Index. TCR beta CDR3s were clustered by GLIPH together with public tetramer-defined viral CDR3s, and at least three viral sequences plus V-gene enrichment were required for viral motifs. Entries here come from immuneACCESS through TCRdb and include only in-frame sequences with V and J called. Some clones fail to appear in such tables; in the studies checked, an unresolved V gene covers under half of the shortfall, and the cause of the remainder is unknown. V and J calls and clone size are as listed in that table; D and trimming were resolved from the DNA. The sample table lists under 30,000 clones, roughly 87% of them with a count of one. In total, the top ten clones hold 10% of the sample.

This sequence uses TRBV27 and TRBJ2-7; TRBD2 could be the D gene, as 5 bases match. This sequence was found in a woman aged 35 to 70 with stage I lung adenocarcinoma. Sequenced here: peripheral blood, sampled before any cancer treatment. The CDR3 region: CVSSLRGYEQYF. The nucleotide sequence is given as TGTGTCAGCAGTTTACGGGGCTACGAGCAGTACTTC.